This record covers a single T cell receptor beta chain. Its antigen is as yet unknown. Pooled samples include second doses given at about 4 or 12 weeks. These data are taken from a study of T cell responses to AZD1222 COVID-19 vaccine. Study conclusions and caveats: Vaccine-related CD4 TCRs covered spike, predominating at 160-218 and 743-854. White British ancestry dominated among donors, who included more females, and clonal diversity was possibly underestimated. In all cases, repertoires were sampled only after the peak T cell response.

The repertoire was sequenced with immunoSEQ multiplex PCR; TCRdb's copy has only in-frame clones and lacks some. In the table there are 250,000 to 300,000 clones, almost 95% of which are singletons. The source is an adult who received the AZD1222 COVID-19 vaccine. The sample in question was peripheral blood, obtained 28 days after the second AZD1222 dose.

The CDR3 DNA reads TGTGCCAGCAGCTTAGCCAAAAACAGTTACGAGCAGTACTTC. This gives the protein CASSLAKNSYEQYF. This chain links TRBV7-2 with TRBJ2-7; D gene uncertain. Germline V gene sequence: CDR1 SGHTA, CDR2 FQGNSA. The CDR3 is made up of 14 amino acids. Trimming pared 0 bases from V and 4 bases from J, leaving 10 bases between.